Presented here are 20 T cell receptor beta chains from one specimen sequenced in a study of blood T cell repertoires in COVID-19. Profiled with immunoSEQ multiplex PCR; TCRdb holds only in-frame clones, not every one. The data show approximately 100,000 clones, roughly 90% seen once. The sequenced material came from peripheral blood. The receptors here all came from a human donor with COVID-19, enrolled during active disease. The donor label of this sample is uncertain.

V and J are TRBV4-2 and TRBJ1-5, with TRBD1 matching 12 bases. V was clipped by 0 bases and J by 2 bases; unmatched bases: 8. The CDR3 is 19 amino acids. In germline, CDR1 is LGHNA, CDR2 YNFKEQ. The CDR3 bases are TGTGCCAGCAGCCAAGATCACGGGACAGGGGGCGTAGGCAATCAGCCCCAGCATTTT. Residues: CASSQDHGTGGVGNQPQHF.

The chain couples TRBV18 to TRBJ1-5, with D maybe TRBD1 (6 bases). Germline CDR1 reads KGHSH; CDR2 reads LQKENI. The CDR3 is made up of 18 amino acids. Trimming took 3 bases from V and 0 from J, leaving 18 bases between them. This CDR3 reads CASSPPGYREGSNQPQHF. The CDR3 DNA reads TGTGCCAGCTCACCCCCTGGATACAGGGAGGGTAGCAATCAGCCCCAGCATTTT.

The rearrangement uses TRBV4-1 and TRBJ2-7, with 8 bases that match TRBD1. Germline trimming cut 4 bases from V and 5 bases from J; bases unmatched to any gene: 7. CDR3 size: 14 residues. CDR1 is MGHRA and CDR2 is YSYEKL in the germline V gene. The CDR3 loop is CASSPQGAGNEQYF. DNA of the CDR3: TGCGCCAGCAGCCCCCAGGGGGCAGGAAACGAGCAGTACTTC.

A few counts support this clone. The genes are TRBV6-5 and TRBJ1-1; D ambiguous. The germline V gene encodes CDR1 MNHEY and CDR2 SVGAGI. Trimming removed 5 bases at V and 1 base at J, with 11 bases between. The CDR3 has 14 amino acids. The CDR3 region is CASSQLGRNTEAFF. As DNA, the CDR3 is TGTGCCAGCAGTCAATTGGGCCGGAACACTGAAGCTTTCTTT.

As concerns this clone: This same CDR3 is encoded by further DNA sequences in the sample. The chain links TRBV19 to TRBJ1-3, with unresolved D. Per germline, CDR1 LNHDA and CDR2 SQIVND (reference sequence). Trimming cost V 3 bases and J 0 bases, with 6 bases left between them. The CDR3 has 14 residues. DNA of the CDR3: TGTGCCAGTAGTATCGGTGGCTCTGGAAACACCATATATTTT. This gives the protein CASSIGGSGNTIYF. Full variable domain (missing parts from reference TRBV19 and TRBJ1-3): DGGITQSPKYLFRKEGQNVTLSCEQNLNHDAMYWYRQDPGQGLRLIYYSQIVNDFQKGDIAEGYSVSREKKESFPLTVTSAQKNPTAFYLCASSIGGSGNTIYFGEGSWLTVV.

The chain links TRBV27 to TRBJ2-7; the match to TRBD2 covers 9 bases. The trim removed 4 bases at V and 6 bases at J, leaving 13 bases unmatched. Germline CDR1 reads MNHEY; CDR2 reads SMNVEV (reference sequence). There are 16 residues in the CDR3. CDR3 residues: CASSSLPGLARGEQYF. The DNA for the CDR3 is TGTGCCAGCAGTTCCCTTCCGGGACTAGCACGAGGCGAGCAGTACTTC.

The chain carries TRBV6-5 and TRBJ2-3; D perhaps matches TRBD2 (5 bases). CDR1 MNHEY and CDR2 SVGAGI come from the germline V gene. This CDR3 region has 11 residues. Trimming took off 9 bases at V and 6 bases at J, with 10 bases between the two ends. This chain's CDR3 is CASSTGDTQYF. CDR3 DNA sequence: TGTGCCAGTTCAACGGGGGATACGCAGTATTTT.

In its sample, this clone was seen a few times. This chain joins TRBV5-1 and TRBJ1-5; D is unresolved. With 4 bases removed from V and 7 bases from J, the gap between germline ends came to 15 bases. Germline loops: CDR1 SGHRS, CDR2 YFSETQ. This CDR3 is 14 amino acids long. CDR3 nucleotide sequence: TGCGCCAGCAGCCCGGGAGGCCCCGGGCAGCCCCAGCATTTT. Encoded protein: CASSPGGPGQPQHF.

This chain uses TRBV11-2 with TRBJ2-7; 8 bases align to TRBD1. CDR3 length: 17 residues. V trimming: 5 bases; J trimming: 7 bases; junction bases outside the gene matches: 19. Germline-derived CDR1 and CDR2 are SGHAT and FQNNGV. CDR3 nucleotide sequence: TGTGCCAGCAGCCGCGGCCGTCAGACAGGGGCTAGGGGAGAGCAGTACTTC. Encoded protein: CASSRGRQTGARGEQYF.

This chain joins TRBV4-1 and TRBJ1-2, with D unclear. The V end lost 1 base, the J end lost 3 bases, and 12 bases lay between the germline ends. Germline V lookup: CDR1 MGHRA, CDR2 YSYEKL. This CDR3 region has 15 residues. CDR3 sequence reads: CASSQGSRIHYGYTF. CDR3 DNA sequence: TGCGCCAGCAGCCAAGGTAGTAGAATCCACTATGGCTACACCTTC.

The chain combines TRBV29-1 with TRBJ2-3; weak D call: TRBD1 (6 bases). Per the germline V gene, CDR1 is SQVTM and CDR2 is ANQGSEA. V was clipped by 7 bases and J by 9 bases, with 14 bases between them. CDR3 size: 11 residues. The CDR3 nucleotides read TGCAGCGCTTTCGAGACAGGCACGCAGTATTTT. This translates into CSAFETGTQYF.

The V gene is TRBV5-5, the J gene TRBJ2-7; 12 nucleotides agree with TRBD1. The CDR3 loop spans 14 amino acids. Germline V gene sequence: CDR1 SGHKS, CDR2 YYEKEE (reference sequence). V shed 1 base, J shed 5 bases, and the junction held 1 base outside the gene matches. DNA for the CDR3: TGTGCCAGCAGCTTGAGGGACAGGGGGCACGAGCAGTACTTC. This encodes CASSLRDRGHEQYF.

The chain couples TRBV4-2 to TRBJ1-1; D unclear. Germline CDR1 reads LGHNA; CDR2 reads YNFKEQ. Trimming cost V 6 bases and J 4 bases, with 15 bases left between them. This CDR3 spans 14 amino acids. CDR3 nucleotide sequence: TGTGCCAGCAGGGTAGCCCGGCAAGGCACTGAAGCTTTCTTT. It is translated as CASRVARQGTEAFF.

The chain couples TRBV12-5 to TRBJ1-5, with a tentative D call TRBD1 (5 bases). With 1 base removed from V and 0 bases from J, the gap between germline ends came to 16 bases. Per the germline V gene, CDR1 is LGHNT and CDR2 is FRNRAP. The CDR3 sequence is 18 residues long. As DNA, the CDR3 is TGTGCTAGTGGTTTGGGGTTGGGAGGGGTTAATAGCAATCAGCCCCAGCATTTT. Its translation: CASGLGLGGVNSNQPQHF.

This chain links TRBV11-3 with TRBJ1-3; no definite D call. The CDR3 sequence is 13 residues long. The V and J ends lost 4 bases and 4 bases respectively, with 8 bases between them. CDR1 SGHNT and CDR2 YENEEA come from the germline V gene. In DNA form, the CDR3 reads TGTGCCAGCAGCTACTACGGGGGAAACACCATATATTTT. This encodes CASSYYGGNTIYF.

This rearrangement joins TRBV19 to TRBJ2-5, with 9 bases identical to TRBD1. Unmatched junction bases numbered 1, after V lost 5 bases and J lost 0 bases. Germline V gene data show CDR1 as LNHDA and CDR2 as SQIVND (reference sequence). This CDR3 has 14 amino acids. The CDR3, as DNA: TGTGCCAGTAGTGGGACAGGGAACCAAGAGACCCAGTACTTC. Translation gives CASSGTGNQETQYF.

The chain uses TRBV5-1 and TRBJ1-5, with 8 bases identical to TRBD1. The V and J ends lost 0 bases and 1 base, in that order; junction bases with no gene match: 0. The CDR3 consists of 15 residues. Germline V CDR1 and CDR2: SGHRS, YFSETQ. The CDR3 DNA follows: TGCGCCAGCAGCTTGGGGACAGGGAGCAATCAGCCCCAGCATTTT. Encoded protein: CASSLGTGSNQPQHF. Combining the CDR3 with reference TRBV5-1 and TRBJ1-5 gives the whole variable domain KAGVTQTPRYLIKTRGQQVTLSCSPISGHRSVSWYQQTPGQGLQFLFEYFSETQRNKGNFPGRFSGRQFSNSRSEMNVSTLELGDSALYLCASSLGTGSNQPQHFGDGTRLSIL.

CDR3 coding DNA: TGTGCCTGGAGTGTACTTGCCGAGCAGTTCTTC. It yields the protein CAWSVLAEQFF. The J gene is TRBJ2-1, the V gene TRBV30; D is unclear. V was trimmed by 0 bases and J by 10 bases, leaving 7 bases between them. CDR1 and CDR2 (germline): GTSNPN, SVGIG (reference sequence). The CDR3 has 11 residues.

CDR3 coding DNA: TGCGCCAGCAGCTTAGGACAGGGAGGAGAGACCCAGTACTTC. Translating gives CASSLGQGGETQYF. This sequence joins TRBV5-1 and TRBJ2-5; TRBD1 agrees at 8 bases. The V gene end was trimmed by 2 bases and the J gene end by 4 bases; junction bases not matched to a gene: 4. The length of the CDR3 is 14 residues. Germline V lookup: CDR1 SGHRS, CDR2 YFSETQ.

The chain recombines TRBV5-4 with TRBJ2-7, with D possibly matching TRBD2 (6 bases). The V gene's germline CDR1 is SGHNT and CDR2 YYREEE (reference sequence). The CDR3 totals 14 residues. Trimming took 0 bases from V and 2 from J, leaving 9 bases between them. In DNA form, the CDR3 reads TGTGCCAGCAGCTTGGGGGGAGGTCCCTACGAGCAGTACTTC. Protein product: CASSLGGGPYEQYF.